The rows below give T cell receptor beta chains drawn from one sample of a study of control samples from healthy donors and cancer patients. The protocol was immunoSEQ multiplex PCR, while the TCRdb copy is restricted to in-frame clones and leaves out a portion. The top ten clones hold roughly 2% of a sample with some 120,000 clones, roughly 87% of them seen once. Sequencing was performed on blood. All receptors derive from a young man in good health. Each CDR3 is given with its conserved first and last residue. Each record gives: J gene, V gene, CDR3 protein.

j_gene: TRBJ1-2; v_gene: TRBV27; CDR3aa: CASSSIRQGAGNYGYTF
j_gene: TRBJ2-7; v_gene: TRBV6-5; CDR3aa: CASSYVEGSEQYF
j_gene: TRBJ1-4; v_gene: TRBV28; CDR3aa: CASIPQGTNEKLFF
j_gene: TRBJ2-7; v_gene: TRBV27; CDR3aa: CATEDSLTSYEQYF
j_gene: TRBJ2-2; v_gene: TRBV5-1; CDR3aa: CASSLETAGELFF
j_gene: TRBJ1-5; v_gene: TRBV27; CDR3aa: CASSWTGGPNQPQHF
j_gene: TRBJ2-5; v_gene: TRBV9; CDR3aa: CASSVALGPQETQYF
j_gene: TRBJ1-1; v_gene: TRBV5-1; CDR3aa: CASLSGTMNTEAFF
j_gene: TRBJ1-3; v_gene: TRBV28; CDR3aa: CASSFSRPSGNTIYF
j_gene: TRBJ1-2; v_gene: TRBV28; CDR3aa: CASSSGLNYGYTF
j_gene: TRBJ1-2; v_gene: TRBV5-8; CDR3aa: CASSSGELWSGYTF
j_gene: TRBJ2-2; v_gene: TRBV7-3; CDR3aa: CASSFDRVNTGELFF
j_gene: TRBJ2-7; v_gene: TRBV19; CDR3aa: CASSMTGISYEQYF
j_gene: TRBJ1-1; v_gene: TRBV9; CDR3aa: CASSVDGQFTEAFF
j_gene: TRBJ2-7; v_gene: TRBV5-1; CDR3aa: CASSTGTGTHEQYF
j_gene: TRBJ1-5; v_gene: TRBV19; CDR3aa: CASRTGFTQPQHF
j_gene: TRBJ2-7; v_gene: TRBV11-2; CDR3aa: CASSLGQGVTYEQYF
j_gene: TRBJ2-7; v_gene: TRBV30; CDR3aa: CAWSIGRGYEQYF
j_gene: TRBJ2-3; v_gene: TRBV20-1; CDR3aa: CSAPRGGKEYF
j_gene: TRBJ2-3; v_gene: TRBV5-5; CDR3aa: CASSWGLAGGADTQYF
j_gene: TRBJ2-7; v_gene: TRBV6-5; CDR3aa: CASRYQGAVEQYF
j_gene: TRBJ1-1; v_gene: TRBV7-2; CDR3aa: CASSFRQGPTEAFF
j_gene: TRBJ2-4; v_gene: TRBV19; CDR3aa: CASSTTGWGKNIQYF
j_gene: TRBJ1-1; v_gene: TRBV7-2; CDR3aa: CASSLGERSEAFF
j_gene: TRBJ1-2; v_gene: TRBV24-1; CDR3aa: CATSDGQGSYTF
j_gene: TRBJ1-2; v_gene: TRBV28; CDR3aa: CASSLTDSRTANYGYTF
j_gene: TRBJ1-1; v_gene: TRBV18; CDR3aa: CASSPLAVRRNTEAFF
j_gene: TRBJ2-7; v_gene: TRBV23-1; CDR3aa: CASSQSRKGQGRYEQYF
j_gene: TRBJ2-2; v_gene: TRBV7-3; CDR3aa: CASSLQPGQNTGELFF
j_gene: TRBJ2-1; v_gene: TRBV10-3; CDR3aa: CAISERGGLAGQNEQFF
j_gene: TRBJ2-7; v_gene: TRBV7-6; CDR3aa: CASSLTGGDYEQYF
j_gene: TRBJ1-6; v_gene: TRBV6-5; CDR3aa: CASSVTAWGSPLHF
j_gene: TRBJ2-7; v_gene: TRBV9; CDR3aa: CASSVEMGTYEQYF
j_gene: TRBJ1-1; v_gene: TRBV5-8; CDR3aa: CASSGLDTEAFF
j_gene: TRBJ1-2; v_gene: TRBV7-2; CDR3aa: CASSLSEGRGYTF
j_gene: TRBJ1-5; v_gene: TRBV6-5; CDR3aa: CASKTGMSNQPQHF
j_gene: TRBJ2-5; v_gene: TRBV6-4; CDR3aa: CARTEGAVQETQYF
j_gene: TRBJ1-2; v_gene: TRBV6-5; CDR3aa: CASSIDQTQSGYTF
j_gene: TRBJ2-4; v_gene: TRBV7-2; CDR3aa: CASSSLWATGSSAKNIQYF
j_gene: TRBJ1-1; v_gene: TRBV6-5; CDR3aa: CASSLQRYTEAFF
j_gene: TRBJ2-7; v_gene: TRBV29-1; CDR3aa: CSVESTGGTYEQYF
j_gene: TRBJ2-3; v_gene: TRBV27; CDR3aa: CASGKLANTQYF
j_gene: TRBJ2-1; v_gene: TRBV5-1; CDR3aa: CASSLYAGGVNEQFF
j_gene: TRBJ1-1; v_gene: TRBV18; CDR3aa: CASSPAQGRTEAFF
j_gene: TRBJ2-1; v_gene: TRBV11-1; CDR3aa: CASSLVRLAGGGEQFF
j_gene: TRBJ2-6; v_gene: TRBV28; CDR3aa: CASNVQGSGANVLTF
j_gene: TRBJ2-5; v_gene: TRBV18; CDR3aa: CASSGSEGETQYF
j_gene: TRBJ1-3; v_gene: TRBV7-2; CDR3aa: CASSLALSGNTIYF
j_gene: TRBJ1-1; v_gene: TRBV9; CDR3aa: CASSVGQSGEAFF
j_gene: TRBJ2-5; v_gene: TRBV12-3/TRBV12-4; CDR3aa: CASTTSAQETQYF